The clone carrying this T cell receptor beta chain was seen ten or more times. What it binds is unknown. Time point in this sample: patch test 3, about 24 weeks after DPC sensitization. Treatment reported: therapeutic diphenylcyclopropenone sensitization with weekly scalp DPC. There are 14 residues in the CDR3. V lost 6 bases to trimming and J lost 1 base; unmatched junction nucleotides: 5. Germline CDR1 and CDR2: KGHSH and LQKENI. TCRdb called the RACE reads again in MiXCR, with one record for every CDR3 protein. The table has 95,000 to 150,000 distinct CDR3 sequences, approximately 10% seen once; the top ten hold over 2%. The data stem from a study of human T cells and chemical hapten exposure. The overall study: Slight differences in pooled library volume were the main source of varying TCR yields across samples. General study findings and limits: Donor immune responses may differ from healthy people's, since all donors had alopecia.

V is TRBV18 and J is TRBJ2-5; 7 bases are a match to TRBD2. The clonotype was recovered from a woman between 50 and 59 years old with alopecia areata. Some clones in this sample may be carry-over from other donors' samples. The sample in question was whole blood, obtained in connection with sensitization to the hapten diphenylcyclopropenone (DPC). The CDR3 spells CASSSWGGQETQYF. Here the CDR3 DNA reads TGTGCCAGCTCGAGCTGGGGGGGCCAAGAGACCCAGTACTTC.